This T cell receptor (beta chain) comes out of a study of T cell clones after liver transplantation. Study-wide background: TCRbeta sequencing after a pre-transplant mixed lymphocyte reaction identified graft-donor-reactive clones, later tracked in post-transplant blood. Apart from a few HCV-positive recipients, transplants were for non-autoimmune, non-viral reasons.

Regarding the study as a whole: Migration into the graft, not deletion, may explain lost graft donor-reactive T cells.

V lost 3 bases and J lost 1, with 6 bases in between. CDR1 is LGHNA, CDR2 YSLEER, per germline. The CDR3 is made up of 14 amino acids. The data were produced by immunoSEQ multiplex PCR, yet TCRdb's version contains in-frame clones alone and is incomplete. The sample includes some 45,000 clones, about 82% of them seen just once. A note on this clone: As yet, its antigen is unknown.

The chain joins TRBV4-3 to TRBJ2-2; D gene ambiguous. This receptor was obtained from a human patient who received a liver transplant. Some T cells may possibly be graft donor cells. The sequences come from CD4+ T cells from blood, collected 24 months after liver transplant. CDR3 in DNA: TGCGCCAGCAGCCAGGCCCGGAACACCGGGGAGCTGTTTTTT. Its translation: CASSQARNTGELFF.